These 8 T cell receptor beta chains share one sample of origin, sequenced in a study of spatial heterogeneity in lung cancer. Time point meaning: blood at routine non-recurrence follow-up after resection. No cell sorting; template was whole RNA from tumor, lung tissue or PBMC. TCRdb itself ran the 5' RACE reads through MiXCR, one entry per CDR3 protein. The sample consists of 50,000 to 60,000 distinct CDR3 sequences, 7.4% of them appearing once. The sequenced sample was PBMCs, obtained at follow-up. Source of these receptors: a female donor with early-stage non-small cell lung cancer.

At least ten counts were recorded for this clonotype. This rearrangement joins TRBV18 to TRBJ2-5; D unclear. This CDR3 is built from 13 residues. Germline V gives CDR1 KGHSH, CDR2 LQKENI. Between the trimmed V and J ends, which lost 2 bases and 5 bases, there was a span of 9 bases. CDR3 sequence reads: CASSPAVRETQYF. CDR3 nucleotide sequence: TGTGCCAGCTCACCAGCGGTGCGGGAGACCCAGTACTTC.

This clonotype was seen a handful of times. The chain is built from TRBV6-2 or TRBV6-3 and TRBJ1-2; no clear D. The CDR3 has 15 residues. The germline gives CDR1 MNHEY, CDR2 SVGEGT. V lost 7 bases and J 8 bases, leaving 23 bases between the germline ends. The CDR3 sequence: CASTSTGSPTGGYTF. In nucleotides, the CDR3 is TGTGCCAGCACCTCAACCGGGTCTCCAACGGGAGGCTACACCTTC.

This chain's CDR3 is CAISTRGRAGELFF. CDR3 sequence (DNA): TGTGCCATCTCGACCCGGGGGCGGGCCGGGGAGCTGTTTTTT. This chain connects TRBV28 to TRBJ2-2, with D perhaps matching TRBD1 or TRBD2 (6 bases each). Germline CDR1 MDHEN, CDR2 SYDVKM. The CDR3 has 14 residues. With 10 bases removed from V and 6 bases from J, the gap between germline ends came to 18 bases.

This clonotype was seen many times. This chain's CDR3 is CAGKADTQYF. The CDR3 coding sequence is TGTGCAGGGAAGGCAGATACGCAGTATTTT. The chain couples TRBV2 to TRBJ2-3; D unresolved. The germline V gene encodes CDR1 SNHLY and CDR2 FYNNEI. CDR3 length: 10 amino acids.

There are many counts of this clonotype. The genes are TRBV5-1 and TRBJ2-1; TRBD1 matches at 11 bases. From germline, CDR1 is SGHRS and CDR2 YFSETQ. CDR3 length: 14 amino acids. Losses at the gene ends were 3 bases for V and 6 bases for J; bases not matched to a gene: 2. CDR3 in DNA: TGCGCCAGCAGCTCCGGGACAGGGGGCAATGAGCAGTTCTTC. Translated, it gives CASSSGTGGNEQFF.

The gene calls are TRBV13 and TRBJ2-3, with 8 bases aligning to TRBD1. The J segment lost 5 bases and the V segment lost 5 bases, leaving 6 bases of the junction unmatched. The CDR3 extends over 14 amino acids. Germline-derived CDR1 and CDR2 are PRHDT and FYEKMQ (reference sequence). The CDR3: CASSRGQVGDTQYF. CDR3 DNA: TGTGCCAGCAGCAGGGGACAGGTTGGAGATACGCAGTATTTT.

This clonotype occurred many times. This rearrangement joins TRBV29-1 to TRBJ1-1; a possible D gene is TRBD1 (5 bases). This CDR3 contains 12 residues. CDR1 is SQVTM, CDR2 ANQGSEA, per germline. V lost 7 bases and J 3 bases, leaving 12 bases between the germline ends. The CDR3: CSAPRGHTEAFF. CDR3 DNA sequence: TGCAGCGCCCCAAGGGGCCACACTGAAGCTTTCTTT.

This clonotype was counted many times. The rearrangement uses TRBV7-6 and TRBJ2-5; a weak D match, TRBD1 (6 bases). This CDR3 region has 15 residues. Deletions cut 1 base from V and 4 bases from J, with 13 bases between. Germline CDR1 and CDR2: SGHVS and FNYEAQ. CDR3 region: CASSLVVQGGETQYF. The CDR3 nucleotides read TGTGCCAGCAGCTTAGTAGTACAGGGCGGAGAGACCCAGTACTTC. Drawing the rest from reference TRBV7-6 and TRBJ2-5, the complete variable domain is GAGVSQSPRYKVTKRGQDVALRCDPISGHVSLYWYRQALGQGPEFLTYFNYEAQQDKSGLPNDRFSAERPEGSISTLTIQRTEQRDSAMYRCASSLVVQGGETQYFGPGTRLLVL.